These 6 T cell receptor beta chains came from one sample sequenced in a study of blood T cell repertoires in COVID-19. Measured with immunoSEQ multiplex PCR; TCRdb has only the in-frame clones, and not every one. The table shows some 53,000 clones, with roughly 87% occurring only once. The source material was peripheral blood. These TCRs come from a human donor with active COVID-19. The donor label of this sample is uncertain.

V is TRBV6-6 and J is TRBJ1-6; 9 nucleotides match TRBD1. The CDR3 extends over 17 amino acids. J gave up 4 bases and V 5 bases, and 9 bases lay outside the gene matches. Germline V CDR1 and CDR2: MNHNY, SVGAGI (reference sequence). Written as DNA, the CDR3 is TGTGCCAGCAGTCCGGGACAGGGCCTGAGGTATAATTCACCCCTCCACTTT. Its translation is CASSPGQGLRYNSPLHF.

This clone turned up a few times. The chain is built from TRBV27 and TRBJ2-3; the D gene is possibly TRBD2 (6 bases). The CDR3 length is 19 residues. V dropped 7 bases and J dropped 2 bases, with 28 bases sitting between them. Germline V gene lookup returns CDR1 MNHEY and CDR2 SMNVEV (reference sequence). The CDR3 bases are TGTGCCAGCACCGACCTATCTAGCGTGGGTAATGATGACACAGATACGCAGTATTTT. Protein product: CASTDLSSVGNDDTDTQYF.

The table lists this clone with a count of one. The rearrangement joins TRBV6-5 to TRBJ1-2; D is possibly TRBD1 (5 bases). This CDR3 has 12 residues. Germline-derived CDR1 and CDR2 are MNHEY and SVGAGI. V was shortened by 7 bases and J by 5 bases, with 11 bases between the two germline ends. CDR3 amino acids: CASKAGGYGYTF. The CDR3, as DNA: TGTGCCAGCAAGGCGGGGGGGTATGGCTACACCTTC.

For this clone: Lacking the conserved final phenylalanine or tryptophan, this CDR3 likely reflects a read error. Because the CDR3's place on the DNA is in doubt, the DNA is left out and the CDR3 is given as listed by TCRdb. V and J are TRBV19 and TRBJ2-4; the D segment call TRBD1 is taken from the table without a DNA check. The CDR3 has 11 residues if both end residues are counted. Germline V lookup: CDR1 LNHDA, CDR2 SQIVND (reference sequence). The chain's CDR3 is CASYRRTGVLS.

V usage is TRBV5-1 and J usage is TRBJ2-3; 7 nucleotides align to TRBD1. This CDR3 is 15 amino acids long. The J segment lost 1 base and the V segment lost 3 bases, leaving 5 bases of the junction unmatched. Germline CDR1 is SGHRS and CDR2 is YFSETQ. In nucleotides, the CDR3 is TGCGCCAGCAGCTCCACAACAGGGGGCACAGATACGCAGTATTTT. This encodes CASSSTTGGTDTQYF.

The chain uses TRBV5-1 and TRBJ2-1, with 11 bases identical to TRBD1. This CDR3 region has 15 residues. Germline assignment: CDR1 SGHRS and CDR2 YFSETQ. The V gene end was trimmed by 4 bases and the J gene end by 7 bases; junction bases not matched to a gene: 7. DNA of the CDR3: TGCGCCAGCAGCGAAGGACAGGGGGCGGCAAATGAGCAGTTCTTC. Its translation is CASSEGQGAANEQFF.